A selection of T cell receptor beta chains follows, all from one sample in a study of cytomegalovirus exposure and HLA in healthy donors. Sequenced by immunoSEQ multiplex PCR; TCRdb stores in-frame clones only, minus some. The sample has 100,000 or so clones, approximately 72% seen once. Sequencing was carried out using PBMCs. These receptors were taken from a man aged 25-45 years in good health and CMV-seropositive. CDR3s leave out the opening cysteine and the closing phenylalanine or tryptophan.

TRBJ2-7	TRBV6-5	ASSYSPTGPYEQY
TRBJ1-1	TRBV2	ASRTQGSGTNTEAF
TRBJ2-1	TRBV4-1	ASSHPSGLAGNEQF
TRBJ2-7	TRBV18	ASSPGTGSYEQY
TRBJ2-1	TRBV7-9	ASSLPDRELNNEQF
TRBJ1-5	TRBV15	ATSRGVQGTQPQH
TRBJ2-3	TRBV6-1	ASSEHRGSSTDTQY
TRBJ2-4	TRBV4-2	ASSQDPASGTKNIQY
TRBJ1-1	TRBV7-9	ASSLGSNAGTEAF
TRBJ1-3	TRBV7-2	ASSLSTGGGGNTIY
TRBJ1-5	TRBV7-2	ASSYGTGVRGPQH
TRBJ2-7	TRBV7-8	ASSPPTDPYEQY
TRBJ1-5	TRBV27	ASSHRGYNQPQH
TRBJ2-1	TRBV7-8	ASSPWSGSSYNEQF
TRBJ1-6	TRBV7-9	ASSPDTGAYNSPLH
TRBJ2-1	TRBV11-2	ASSLANRGNEQF
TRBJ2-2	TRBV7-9	ASSRRLDPGELF
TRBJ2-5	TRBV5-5	ASSLASVGGAMGRTQY
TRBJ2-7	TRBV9	ASSGANYEQY
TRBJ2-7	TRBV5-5	ASSLASYEQY
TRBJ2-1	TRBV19	ASNRAGSSYNEQF
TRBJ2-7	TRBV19	ASSIMGQGIYEQY
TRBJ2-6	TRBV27	ASTSQRGGLGVLT
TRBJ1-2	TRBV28	ASSLPGHPNYGYT
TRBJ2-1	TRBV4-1	ASSQDRGLSYNEQF
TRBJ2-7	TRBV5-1	ASSLLAGATYEQY
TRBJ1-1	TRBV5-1	ASSNPWEETEAF
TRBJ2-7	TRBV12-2	ASRPWTGITYEQY
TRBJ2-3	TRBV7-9	ASSFGASISYTDTQY
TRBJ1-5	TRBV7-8	ASSLRVRMSNQPQH
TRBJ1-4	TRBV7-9	ASSLLTATNEKLF
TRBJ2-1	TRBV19	ASSIGGGGTYNEQF
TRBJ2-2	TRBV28	ASSFRLWDRGSDTGELF
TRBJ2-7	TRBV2	ASWGGVDRDEQY
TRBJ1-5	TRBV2	ASWEGQDNQPQH
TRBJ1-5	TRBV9	ASSVGGGAGQPQH
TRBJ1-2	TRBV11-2	ASSLGGWEANYGYT
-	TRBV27	ASSPGGYRFYEQY